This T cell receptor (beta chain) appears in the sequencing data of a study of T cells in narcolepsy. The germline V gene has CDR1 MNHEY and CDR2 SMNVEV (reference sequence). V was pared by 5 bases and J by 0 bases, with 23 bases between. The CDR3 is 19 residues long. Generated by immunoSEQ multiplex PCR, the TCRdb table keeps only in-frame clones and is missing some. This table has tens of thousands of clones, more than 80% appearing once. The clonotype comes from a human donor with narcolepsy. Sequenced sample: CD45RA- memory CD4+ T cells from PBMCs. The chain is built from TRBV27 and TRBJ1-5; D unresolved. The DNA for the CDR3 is TGTGCCAGCAGTGTCACCCCACCCTCACATTCTTATAGCAATCAGCCCCAGCATTTT. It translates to CASSVTPPSHSYSNQPQHF.